These 9 T cell receptor beta chains came from one sample sequenced in a study of shared clonotypes between healthy human individuals. The naive CD8 population came from CD45RO-negative cells selected for CCR7, without terminally differentiated effector memory CD45RA+ cells. Sequencing was performed with immunoSEQ multiplex PCR; in TCRdb, only in-frame clones are kept and a portion is missing. The sample holds 760,000 or so clones, just over 95% seen once. Sequencing input: naive CD8+ T cells sorted from blood. The receptors come from a man aged 25-40 years in good health.

The chain carries TRBV5-4 and TRBJ2-3, with D uncertain. The CDR3 extends over 15 amino acids. Germline V gives CDR1 SGHNT, CDR2 YYREEE (reference sequence). V was trimmed by 3 bases and J by 0 bases, leaving 11 bases between them. The CDR3 DNA is TGTGCCAGCAGCTCGCCGGACGGTAGCACAGATACGCAGTATTTT. Translated: CASSSPDGSTDTQYF.

The chain carries TRBV7-8 and TRBJ2-2; D remains ambiguous. Deletions cut 1 base from V and 6 bases from J, with 9 bases between. The germline V gene has CDR1 SGHVS and CDR2 FQNEAQ. This CDR3 spans 14 amino acids. The CDR3 DNA reads as TGTGCCAGCAGCTTAGTTGGTGGGGCCGGGGAGCTGTTTTTT. This gives the protein CASSLVGGAGELFF.

The rearrangement joins TRBV7-6 to TRBJ1-2, with D possibly matching TRBD1 (5 bases). The germline V gene encodes CDR1 SGHVS and CDR2 FNYEAQ. Trimming cost V 0 bases and J 6 bases, with 14 bases left between them. The CDR3 consists of 15 residues. In nucleotides, the CDR3 is TGTGCCAGCAGCTTAGCCCCAGGGATGGGTGATGGCTACACCTTC. Translated: CASSLAPGMGDGYTF.

CDR3 sequence (DNA): TGTGCCAGCAGCCCCCCAGCGGGAGTCCCATACAATGAGCAGTTCTTC. Translated, it gives CASSPPAGVPYNEQFF. This chain uses TRBV7-2 with TRBJ2-1, with 8 positions matching TRBD2. V shed 5 bases and J 4 bases; nucleotides not matched to a gene: 10. The CDR3 totals 16 residues. The V gene's germline CDR1 is SGHTA and CDR2 FQGNSA.

The rearrangement joins TRBV11-2 to TRBJ2-1, with 8 bases that match TRBD2. The V gene's germline CDR1 is SGHAT and CDR2 FQNNGV. The junction had 11 bases not matched to a gene; V was cut back by 5 bases and J by 2 bases. The CDR3 has 17 residues. The DNA of the CDR3 is TGTGCCAGCAGCCTTTATCTGGCGGGAGGTCCCTACAATGAGCAGTTCTTC. Translated: CASSLYLAGGPYNEQFF.

The rearrangement links TRBV6-1 to TRBJ1-3; weak D call: TRBD1 (6 bases). Trimming took off 2 bases at V and 4 bases at J, with 15 bases between the two ends. The CDR3 contains 16 residues. Germline loops: CDR1 MNHNS, CDR2 SASEGT. CDR3 amino acids: CASSEYPTDRGNTIYF. CDR3 DNA sequence: TGTGCCAGCAGTGAATATCCGACTGACAGGGGAAACACCATATATTTT.

The chain recombines TRBV19 with TRBJ2-1; 14 bases align to TRBD2. The CDR3 extends over 18 amino acids. Per germline, CDR1 LNHDA and CDR2 SQIVND (reference sequence). V lost 6 bases to trimming and J lost 8 bases; unmatched junction nucleotides: 15. The CDR3 bases are TGTGCCAGTAGAGGGGGACTAGCGGGAGAGTTACCCCGGCATGAGCAGTTCTTC. Protein: CASRGGLAGELPRHEQFF. Combining the CDR3 with reference TRBV19 and TRBJ2-1 gives the whole variable domain DGGITQSPKYLFRKEGQNVTLSCEQNLNHDAMYWYRQDPGQGLRLIYYSQIVNDFQKGDIAEGYSVSREKKESFPLTVTSAQKNPTAFYLCASRGGLAGELPRHEQFFGPGTRLTVL.

Here the CDR3 DNA reads TGTGCCAGTAGTATAACCCTGGGACAGGGTTACGAGCAGTACTTC. Translating gives CASSITLGQGYEQYF. V is TRBV19 and J is TRBJ2-7; 9 bases are shared with TRBD1. There are 15 residues in the CDR3. Trimming at V came to 2 bases and at J to 4 bases, leaving 6 bases not matched to a gene. Per the germline V gene, CDR1 is LNHDA and CDR2 is SQIVND (reference sequence).

J is TRBJ2-6 and V is TRBV29-1, with D unresolved. Germline V lookup: CDR1 SQVTM, CDR2 ANQGSEA. The CDR3 sequence is 14 residues long. V lost 4 bases to trimming and J lost 3 bases, with 10 bases between them. The CDR3 sequence is CSVVSGIGANVLTF. The CDR3 DNA reads TGCAGCGTTGTAAGTGGCATTGGGGCCAACGTCCTGACTTTC.